This T cell receptor (beta chain) emerged from a study of blood T cell repertoires in COVID-19. Study context: The origin of the acute and convalescent COVID-19 samples was the United States, Italy and Spain. T cells, B-cell-depleted T cells, or PBMCs supplied cDNA or gDNA.

This clone showed up just a few times. Original processing notes: By means of reference gene primer amplification, nucleated cell counts were estimated. Only in-frame clones appear in the TCRdb table, and some are missing; sequencing was by immunoSEQ multiplex PCR. V, J and clone size are taken as reported in that table, and D and trimming were inferred from the DNA itself. The data hold some 350,000 clones, with 88% observed a single time. Per the germline V gene, CDR1 is SGHRS and CDR2 is YFSETQ. The CDR3 totals 15 residues. The V gene end was trimmed by 2 bases and the J gene end by 3 bases; junction bases not matched to a gene: 4. A Seattle source enrolled patients during active infection and followed them longitudinally.

V is TRBV5-1 and J is TRBJ2-2, with 7 bases that match TRBD2. The sample was peripheral blood. The sequence was collected from a woman between 65 and 79 years old with COVID-19, enrolled during active disease. CDR3 DNA: TGCGCCAGCAGCTTCGCAGGGAGGGACACCGGGGAGCTGTTTTTT. This gives the protein CASSFAGRDTGELFF.